The 18 T cell receptor beta chains below were found in one sample sequenced in a study of T cells after yellow fever vaccination. TCRdb redid the calling of the 5' RACE reads with MiXCR, one entry per CDR3 protein. The sample consists of around 340,000 distinct CDR3 sequences, approximately 12% of them appearing once. Material: CD4+ T cells sorted from PBMCs, obtained 15 days after the yellow fever booster vaccination. These receptors originate from a man between 18 and 35 years old who received the YFV17D yellow fever vaccine.

Only a few counts were recorded for this clonotype. The rearrangement joins TRBV10-3 to TRBJ2-6; no firm D call. Germline V gene lookup returns CDR1 ENHRY and CDR2 SYGVKD. V lost 3 bases and J lost 4, with 4 bases in between. The length of the CDR3 is 13 residues. The CDR3 nucleotides read TGTGCCATCAGTGAAACAGGGGCCAACGTCCTGACTTTC. As protein: CAISETGANVLTF.

This clonotype was seen repeatedly, ten times or more. The rearrangement uses TRBV7-2 and TRBJ2-7, with 9 positions matching TRBD2. CDR3 length: 15 residues. Germline trimming cut 2 bases from V and 7 bases from J; bases unmatched to any gene: 9. Looked up from germline, CDR1 is SGHTA and CDR2 is FQGNSA. The CDR3: CASSLRGGAPGEQYF. CDR3 nucleotide sequence: TGTGCCAGCAGCTTACGCGGGGGGGCCCCCGGGGAGCAGTACTTC.

This clonotype came up many times. This sequence joins TRBV12-3 or TRBV12-4 and TRBJ2-3, with D unclear. V lost 6 bases to trimming and J lost 3 bases, with 10 bases between them. This CDR3 region has 13 residues. Here the CDR3 DNA reads TGTGCCAGCAGAACCTCTGATACAGATACGCAGTATTTT. Translation gives CASRTSDTDTQYF.

This chain links TRBV20-1 with TRBJ1-1, with 7 nucleotides matching TRBD1. V was pared by 3 bases and J by 0 bases, with 7 bases of the junction left unmatched. Germline-derived CDR1 and CDR2 are DFQATT and SNEGSKA (reference sequence). The CDR3 runs to 15 residues. This CDR3 reads CSARTGSRMNTEAFF. DNA for the CDR3: TGCAGTGCTAGGACAGGGTCGAGGATGAACACTGAAGCTTTCTTT.

This clonotype has a count of ten or more. The chain recombines TRBV24-1 with TRBJ2-2; 9 nucleotides match TRBD2. The CDR3 length is 16 residues. V gave up 0 bases and J gave up 2 bases; unmatched junction bases: 0. Germline V CDR1 and CDR2: KGHDR, SFDVKD. The CDR3 DNA follows: TGTGCCACCAGTGATTTGGGGACTAGCAACACCGGGGAGCTGTTTTTT. It encodes CATSDLGTSNTGELFF.

This clonotype was found many times. V usage is TRBV5-8 and J usage is TRBJ2-1; maybe TRBD2 (6 bases). The CDR3 length is 16 residues. V gave up 2 bases and J gave up 1 base, with 13 bases separating them. The V gene's germline CDR1 is SGHTS and CDR2 YDEGEE. The CDR3 bases are TGTGCCAGCAGCTTTTTCCGGGGGAATTCCTACAATGAGCAGTTCTTC. Protein: CASSFFRGNSYNEQFF.

V usage is TRBV10-3 and J usage is TRBJ1-2; D is perhaps TRBD1 (5 bases). The CDR3 has 15 residues. Germline CDR1 is ENHRY and CDR2 is SYGVKD. Between the trimmed V and J ends, which lost 3 bases and 4 bases, there was a span of 15 bases. The CDR3 loop reads CAISEQATALYGYTF. The CDR3 region has the DNA TGTGCCATCAGTGAACAGGCTACTGCCCTCTATGGCTACACCTTC.

This clonotype came up a few times. The J gene is TRBJ2-3, the V gene TRBV4-2, with 8 bases aligning to TRBD2. With 1 base clipped from V and 4 bases from J, the junction kept 7 bases outside the gene matches. Germline V lookup: CDR1 LGHNA, CDR2 YNFKEQ. CDR3 length: 16 residues. The CDR3 DNA sequence: TGTGCCAGCAGCCAAGGTCGCCAGCGGGGGTCAGATACGCAGTATTTT. Translated: CASSQGRQRGSDTQYF.

This clonotype was seen a handful of times. The chain combines TRBV5-1 with TRBJ1-5; no reliable D call. The CDR3 contains 11 residues. With 1 base removed from V and 7 bases from J, the gap between germline ends came to 3 bases. Germline lookup yields CDR1 SGHRS and CDR2 YFSETQ. CDR3 in DNA: TGCGCCAGCAGCTTGACACAGCCCCAGCATTTT. Its protein is CASSLTQPQHF.

The chain recombines TRBV12-3 or TRBV12-4 with TRBJ2-7, with D perhaps matching TRBD1 or TRBD2 (5 bases each). The CDR3 covers 15 residues. Trimming took 4 bases from V and 3 from J, leaving 16 bases between them. The CDR3 spells CASSSPGPTVYEQYF. The CDR3 nucleotides read TGTGCCAGCAGTTCGCCGGGACCGACCGTCTACGAGCAGTACTTC.

This clonotype came up many times. The junction does not match germline at one end; this may be a read error. The chain recombines TRBV6-2 or TRBV6-3 with TRBJ2-3; D ambiguous. Per the germline V gene, CDR1 is MNHEY and CDR2 is SVGEGT. CDR3 length equals 11 residues. The CDR3 protein is CASSQADTQYF. In nucleotides, the CDR3 is TGCGCCAGCAGCCAAGCAGATACGCAGTATTTT.

The genes are TRBV6-6 and TRBJ1-2; D gene uncertain. Trimming pared 4 bases from V and 6 bases from J, leaving 9 bases between. The CDR3 is 12 residues long. Germline CDR1 is MNHNY and CDR2 is SVGAGI (reference sequence). The CDR3 DNA reads as TGTGCCAGCAGTTTTTGGGCGGATGGCTACACCTTC. As protein: CASSFWADGYTF.

This clonotype was seen more than once but under ten times. The chain uses TRBV4-2 and TRBJ2-5; D gene unclear. The CDR3 length is 13 residues. Germline CDR1 is LGHNA and CDR2 is YNFKEQ. Trimming stripped 0 bases from V and 2 bases from J, with 4 bases between. CDR3 in DNA: TGTGCCAGCAGCCAAGATTTACAAGAGACCCAGTACTTC. As protein: CASSQDLQETQYF.

V and J are TRBV9 and TRBJ2-6; 7 bases align to TRBD2. V was clipped by 4 bases and J by 3 bases; unmatched bases: 10. This CDR3 contains 17 residues. Germline CDR1 reads SGDLS; CDR2 reads YYNGEE. Written as DNA, the CDR3 is TGTGCCAGCAGCCCCCACGGGGAGGGAAGTGGGGCCAACGTCCTGACTTTC. This gives the protein CASSPHGEGSGANVLTF.

The chain is built from TRBV4-1 and TRBJ2-1; D gene ambiguous. From germline, CDR1 is MGHRA and CDR2 YSYEKL. This CDR3 region has 15 residues. V lost 1 base, J lost 3 bases, and 10 bases lay in between. The CDR3 spells CASSQVILDYNEQFF. For the CDR3, the DNA is TGCGCCAGCAGCCAAGTAATCCTAGACTACAATGAGCAGTTCTTC.

This clonotype came up a few times. The chain recombines TRBV29-1 with TRBJ2-1; perhaps TRBD2 as D (6 bases). Germline V gene lookup returns CDR1 SQVTM and CDR2 ANQGSEA. The CDR3 has 18 residues. The V end was cut by 1 base, the J end by 3 bases, with 22 bases between. In DNA form, the CDR3 reads TGCAGCGTTGAAGGGCTAGCGAGAACGGTTGGTAGCTACAATGAGCAGTTCTTC. The encoded protein is CSVEGLARTVGSYNEQFF.

The V gene is TRBV6-2 or TRBV6-3, the J gene TRBJ2-3; a possible D gene is TRBD2 (6 bases). V lost 5 bases and J lost 0, with 12 bases in between. The CDR3 loop spans 15 amino acids. CDR1 is MNHEY and CDR2 is SVGEGT in the germline V gene. CDR3 sequence reads: CASSPRDSSTDTQYF. Here the CDR3 DNA reads TGTGCCAGCAGTCCCCGGGACTCCAGCACAGATACGCAGTATTTT.

The chain employs TRBV5-1 and TRBJ2-7, with 9 bases aligning to TRBD2. With V trimmed by 4 bases and J by 3 bases, 8 bases remained unmatched. Looked up from germline, CDR1 is SGHRS and CDR2 is YFSETQ. The CDR3 has 15 amino acids. The CDR3 nucleotides are TGCGCCAGCAGCCCCGGAGTAGCGGGGGACTACGAGCAGTACGTC. Protein product: CASSPGVAGDYEQYV.